The entry below describes one T cell receptor beta chain. Here immunoSEQ multiplex PCR was the method, and the copy in TCRdb shows in-frame clones only, minus some. This sample has approximately 76,000 clones, with more than 80% found just once. The V and J ends lost 5 bases and 2 bases respectively, with 9 bases between them. The CDR3 contains 13 residues. Germline V CDR1 and CDR2: SGHTA, FQGTGA. The entry originates in a study of blood T cell repertoires in COVID-19. Sequences were obtained from peripheral blood. The clonotype originates from a woman over 75 with active or convalescent COVID-19. The chain combines TRBV7-3 with TRBJ2-5; D perhaps matches TRBD2 (5 bases). CDR3 nucleotides: TGTGCCAGCAGCCGCAGCGGTCAAGAGACCCAGTACTTC. Translation gives CASSRSGQETQYF.